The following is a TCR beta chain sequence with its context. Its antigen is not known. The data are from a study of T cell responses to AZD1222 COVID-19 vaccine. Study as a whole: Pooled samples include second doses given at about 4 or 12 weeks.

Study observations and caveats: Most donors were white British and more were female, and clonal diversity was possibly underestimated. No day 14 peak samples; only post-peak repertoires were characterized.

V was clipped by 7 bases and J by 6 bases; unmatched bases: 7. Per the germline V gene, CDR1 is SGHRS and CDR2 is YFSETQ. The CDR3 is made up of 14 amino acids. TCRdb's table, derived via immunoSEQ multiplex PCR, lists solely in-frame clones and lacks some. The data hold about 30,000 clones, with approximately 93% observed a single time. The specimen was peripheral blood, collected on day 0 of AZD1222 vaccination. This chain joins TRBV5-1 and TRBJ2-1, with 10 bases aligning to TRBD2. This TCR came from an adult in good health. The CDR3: CASFLAGASNEQFF. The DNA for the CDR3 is TGCGCCAGCTTTCTAGCGGGGGCAAGCAATGAGCAGTTCTTC.